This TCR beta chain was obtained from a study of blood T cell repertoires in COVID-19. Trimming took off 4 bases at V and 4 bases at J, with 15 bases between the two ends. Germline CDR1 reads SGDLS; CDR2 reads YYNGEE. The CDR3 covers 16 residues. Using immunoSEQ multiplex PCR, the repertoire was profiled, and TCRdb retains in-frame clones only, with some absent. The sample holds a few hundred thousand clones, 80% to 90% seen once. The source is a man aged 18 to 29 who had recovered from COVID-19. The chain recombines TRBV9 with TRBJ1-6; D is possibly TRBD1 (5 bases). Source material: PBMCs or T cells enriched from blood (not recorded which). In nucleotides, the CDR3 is TGTGCCAGCAGCACGACAGCTTACGAATATAATTCACCCCTCCACTTT. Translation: CASSTTAYEYNSPLHF.